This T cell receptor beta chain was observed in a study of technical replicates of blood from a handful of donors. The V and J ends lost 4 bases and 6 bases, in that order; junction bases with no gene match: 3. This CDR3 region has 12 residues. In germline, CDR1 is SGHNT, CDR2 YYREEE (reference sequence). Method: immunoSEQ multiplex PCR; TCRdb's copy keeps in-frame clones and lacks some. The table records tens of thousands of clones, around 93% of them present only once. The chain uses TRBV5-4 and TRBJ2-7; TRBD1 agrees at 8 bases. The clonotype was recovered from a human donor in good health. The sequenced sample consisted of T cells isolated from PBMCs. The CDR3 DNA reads TGTGCCAGCAGCCTCGACAGGGGCGAGCAGTACTTC. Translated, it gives CASSLDRGEQYF.